This T cell receptor (beta chain) appears in the sequencing data of a study of blood T cell repertoires in COVID-19. For the study at large: PBMCs, B-cell-depleted T cells, or T cells provided the cDNA or gDNA that made up the material.

A Seattle source enrolled patients during active infection and followed them longitudinally. This CDR3 is built from 15 residues. The V end lost 4 bases, the J end lost 3 bases, and 14 bases lay between the germline ends. Germline values: CDR1 MRHNA, CDR2 SNTAGT. Only in-frame clones appear in the TCRdb table, and some are missing; sequencing was by immunoSEQ multiplex PCR. The sample carries around 250,000 clones, about 82% recorded once. The clonotype originates from a woman aged 80 or over with COVID-19, enrolled during active disease. Sequenced input: peripheral blood. This chain links TRBV6-4 with TRBJ2-3; a possible D gene is TRBD1 (6 bases). CDR3 in amino acids: CASSANQGITDTQYF. The CDR3, as DNA: TGTGCCAGCAGTGCGAATCAGGGGATAACAGATACGCAGTATTTT.